These 13 T cell receptor beta chains share one sample of origin, sequenced in a study of tissue T cells after allogeneic stem cell transplantation (dated by TCRdb to between 2021 and 2024). Receptor libraries were prepared by the immunoSEQ multiplex PCR assay. This is the immuneACCESS table as TCRdb keeps it, with only in-frame sequences that have V and J called. A part of the clones is gone; compared with another copy, unresolved V genes explain less than half, and the rest is unexplained. The sample table lists about 7,800 clones, around half of them with a count of one. The leading ten clones occupy 8.4% of the sample. The time point label here, explained by the study, means: mouse harvest day 7 after allogeneic transplant. Each mouse graft, delivered by tail vein injection, combined 10^6 splenic CD5+ T cells with 10^7 T-cell-depleted bone marrow cells. Sequencing was done on a sample of gut tissue. These receptors were collected from a female BALB/c mouse given C57BL/6 T cells with graft-versus-host disease after an allogeneic hematopoietic cell transplant.

As for this clone: Mouse germline and gene names are used. From the germline J gene comes the end of the CDR3, since the read stops 1 residue before it. This chain links TRBV26 with TRBJ1-3; D not resolved. V gave up 7 bases and J gave up 0 bases, with 4 bases separating them. Germline loops: CDR1 KGHPV, CDR2 FQNQEV (reference sequence). The CDR3 runs to 12 residues. CDR3 sequence reads: CASKGSGNTLYF. The covered CDR3 bases are TGTGCCAGCAAGGGTTCTGGAAATACGCTCTAT. The full variable domain, in which reference TRBV26 and TRBJ1-3 provide the parts outside the CDR3, is NSKVIQTPRYLVKGQGQKAKMRCIPEKGHPVVFWYQQNKNNEFKFLINFQNQEVLQQIDMTEKRFSAECPSNSPCSLEIQSSEAGDSALYLCASKGSGNTLYFGEGSRLIVV.

Of note for this clone: Gene names and germline refer to mouse. Coverage ceases 1 residue before the CDR3 finishes, and the germline J gene fills in the end. Other DNA sequences in the same sample also yield this CDR3. This rearrangement joins TRBV26 to TRBJ1-3; tentatively, D is TRBD1 (5 bases). V lost 2 bases and J lost 2, with 7 bases in between. CDR3 length: 14 amino acids. Germline V CDR1 and CDR2: KGHPV, FQNQEV (reference sequence). The covered CDR3 bases are TGTGCCAGCAGTCTGCAAGGGGCTGGAAATACGCTCTAT. It yields the protein CASSLQGAGNTLY. The entire CDR3 reads CASSLQGAGNTLYF.

By share, this clone counts as medium-sized (0.01 to 0.1%). Gene names and germline refer to mouse. The sequence runs out 1 residue before the end of the CDR3; the remainder is reconstructed from the germline J gene. V gene TRBV12-1 combines with J gene TRBJ1-4; no definite D call. V shed 4 bases and J shed 3 bases, with 5 bases lying between them. Germline V lookup: CDR1 SGHSN, CDR2 HYEKVE. The CDR3 spans 12 residues. CDR3: CASSTANERLFF. The DNA read from the CDR3 is TGTGCCAGCTCCACAGCCAACGAAAGATTATTT.

With regard to this clone: The gene names given are mouse names. The read stops 1 residue short of the end of the CDR3; the missing end is completed from the germline J gene. V gene TRBV26 combines with J gene TRBJ2-5; D remains ambiguous. Germline V gene lookup returns CDR1 KGHPV and CDR2 FQNQEV (reference sequence). This CDR3 region has 13 residues. V lost 2 bases, J lost 5 bases, and 8 bases lay in between. The chain's CDR3 is CASSLTEGDTQYF. The covered CDR3 bases are TGTGCCAGCAGTCTGACTGAGGGAGACACCCAGTAC.

With respect to this clone: Gene names are the mouse ones. The sequenced fragment ends 1 residue before the CDR3 boundary, so the rest is inferred from the germline J gene. This rearrangement joins TRBV12-2 to TRBJ2-4; the match to TRBD1 covers 8 bases. Germline values: CDR1 SGHLS, CDR2 HYDKME. The CDR3 has 14 residues. J gave up 3 bases and V 4 bases, and 5 bases lay outside the gene matches. CDR3 DNA, as far as it was read: TGTGCCAGCTCCCTTTACAGGGGGCAAAACACCTTGTAC. This sequence encodes CASSLYRGQNTLY. The entire CDR3 reads CASSLYRGQNTLYF.

Remarks on this clone: Mouse germline and gene names are used. Coverage ceases 1 residue before the CDR3 finishes, and the germline J gene fills in the end. The rearrangement links TRBV15 to TRBJ2-4; D tentatively reads TRBD1 or TRBD2 (5 bases each). CDR1 SGHND and CDR2 FRSKSL come from the germline V gene. Trimming removed 3 bases from V and 0 bases from J, with 7 bases in between. The CDR3 covers 14 residues. The CDR3 bases that were read are TGTGCCAGCAGTTTCGGGGGTAGTCAAAACACCTTGTAC. Translation: CASSFGGSQNTLY. The entire CDR3 protein reads CASSFGGSQNTLYF.

This clone is categorized as medium-sized. Germline and genes here are mouse. The CDR3 end is not reached by the read, which stops 1 residue before it; the germline J gene fills it in. This chain connects TRBV26 to TRBJ2-1, with 7 bases identical to TRBD2. CDR3 length: 15 amino acids. Per the germline V gene, CDR1 is KGHPV and CDR2 is FQNQEV (reference sequence). J gave up 1 base and V 0 bases, and 0 bases lay outside the gene matches. The CDR3 bases that were read are TGTGCCAGCAGTCTGTCTGGGGGGAACTATGCTGAGCAGTTC. Amino acid sequence: CASSLSGGNYAEQF. The whole CDR3 is CASSLSGGNYAEQFF.

A remark on this clone: Gene names and germline match the mouse. The CDR3 is cut off 1 residue early in the read; its end comes from the germline J gene. The V gene is TRBV23, the J gene TRBJ1-4; the D call of TRBD1 is as the table states it, not checked on the DNA. This CDR3 comprises 14 residues. Looked up from germline, CDR1 is KGHTA and CDR2 is FQNQQP. The sequenced CDR3 bases are TGCTCCAGCAGTTCAGGGGGCCCCAACGAAAGATTATTT. Protein product: CSSSSGGPNERLF. The complete CDR3 sequence is CSSSSGGPNERLFF.

There are a few counts of this clone. Mouse names are used for the genes. The CDR3 goes on 1 residue after the read ends, and that part is filled in from the germline J gene. The chain recombines TRBV26 with TRBJ1-3, with TRBD1 identical over 9 bases. Germline V gene lookup returns CDR1 KGHPV and CDR2 FQNQEV (reference sequence). The CDR3 consists of 15 residues. J was trimmed by 0 bases and V by 6 bases; bases with no gene match: 3. Incomplete CDR3 DNA: TGTGCCAGCAGGGGGACAGGGAATTCTGGAAATACGCTCTAT. This codes for CASRGTGNSGNTLY. The CDR3 in its entirety is CASRGTGNSGNTLYF.

As for this clone: Genes and germline are mouse. The read finishes 1 residue shy of the CDR3 end, and the germline J gene is used to complete it. V and J are TRBV4 and TRBJ2-7; 9 nucleotides align to TRBD2. The CDR3 contains 13 residues. V trimming: 3 bases; J trimming: 4 bases; junction bases outside the gene matches: 1. The germline V gene encodes CDR1 LGHDT and CDR2 YNNKQL (reference sequence). The sequenced CDR3 bases are TGTGCCAGCAGCTACTGGGGGGGTTATGAACAGTAC. This codes for CASSYWGGYEQY. The entire CDR3 protein reads CASSYWGGYEQYF.

Turning to this clone: The germline and genes are mouse ones. The read comes to an end 1 residue before the CDR3 does, leaving the germline J gene to fill in the end. V is TRBV3 and J is TRBJ1-3; 9 nucleotides agree with TRBD1. The germline CDR1 and CDR2 sequences are SNHLY and FYNGKV (reference sequence). The trim removed 5 bases at V and 2 bases at J, leaving 1 base unmatched. CDR3 length: 14 residues. This chain's CDR3 is CASSRQGAGNTLYF. The CDR3 DNA, read in part, is TGTGCCAGCAGCAGACAGGGGGCTGGAAATACGCTCTAT.

Details on this clone: Mouse names are used for the genes. Read sequence stops 1 residue before the CDR3 end, and the germline J gene provides the missing end. The rearrangement links TRBV3 to TRBJ1-1; a weak D match, TRBD1 (6 bases). Germline assignment: CDR1 SNHLY and CDR2 FYNGKV (reference sequence). This CDR3 comprises 13 residues. Trimming stripped 5 bases from V and 0 bases from J, with 7 bases between. The CDR3 loop reads CASSRTANTEVFF. The DNA read from the CDR3 is TGTGCCAGCAGCCGGACAGCAAACACAGAAGTCTTC.

On this clone: Gene names refer to mouse genes. The sequence runs out 1 residue before the end of the CDR3; the remainder is reconstructed from the germline J gene. The rearrangement links TRBV26 to TRBJ1-1; a weak D match, TRBD1 (5 bases). The CDR3 loop spans 12 amino acids. Germline-derived CDR1 and CDR2 are KGHPV and FQNQEV (reference sequence). V shed 2 bases and J shed 6 bases, with 7 bases lying between them. This chain's CDR3 is CASSLGGPEVFF. The sequenced CDR3 bases are TGTGCCAGCAGTCTGGGGGGACCAGAAGTCTTC.